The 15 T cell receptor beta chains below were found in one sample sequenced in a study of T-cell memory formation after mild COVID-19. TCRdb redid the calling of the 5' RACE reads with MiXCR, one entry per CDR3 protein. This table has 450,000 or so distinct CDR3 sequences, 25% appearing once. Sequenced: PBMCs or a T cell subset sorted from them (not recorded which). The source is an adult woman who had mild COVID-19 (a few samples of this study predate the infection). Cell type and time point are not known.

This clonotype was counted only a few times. The CDR3 here is CASAPDRTAYEQYF. Written as DNA, the CDR3 is TGTGCCAGCGCCCCGGACAGGACAGCCTACGAGCAGTACTTC. The gene calls are TRBV2 and TRBJ2-7, with 7 bases matching TRBD1. The CDR3 sequence is 14 residues long. Germline lookup yields CDR1 SNHLY and CDR2 FYNNEI. J lost 2 bases, V lost 8 bases, and 9 bases had no gene match.

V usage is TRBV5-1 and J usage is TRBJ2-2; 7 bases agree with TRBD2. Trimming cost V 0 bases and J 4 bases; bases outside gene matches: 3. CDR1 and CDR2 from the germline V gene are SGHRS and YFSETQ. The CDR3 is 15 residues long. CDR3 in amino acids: CASSLDGRTTGELFF. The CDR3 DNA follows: TGCGCCAGCAGCTTGGACGGGAGGACCACCGGGGAGCTGTTTTTT.

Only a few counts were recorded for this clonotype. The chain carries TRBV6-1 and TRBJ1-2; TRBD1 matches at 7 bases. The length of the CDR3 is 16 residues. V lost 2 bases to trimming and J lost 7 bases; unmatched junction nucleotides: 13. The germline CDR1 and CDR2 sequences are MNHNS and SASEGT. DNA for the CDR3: TGTGCCAGCAGTGAAACAGGGGTATTAAGGTCGAGTGGCTACACCTTC. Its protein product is CASSETGVLRSSGYTF.

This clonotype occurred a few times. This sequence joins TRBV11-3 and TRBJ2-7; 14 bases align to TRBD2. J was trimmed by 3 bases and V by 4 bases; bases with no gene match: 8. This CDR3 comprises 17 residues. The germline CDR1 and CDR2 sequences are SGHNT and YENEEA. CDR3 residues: CASSSAGTSGSVYEQYF. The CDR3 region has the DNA TGTGCCAGCAGCTCCGCCGGGACTAGCGGGAGTGTCTACGAGCAGTACTTC.

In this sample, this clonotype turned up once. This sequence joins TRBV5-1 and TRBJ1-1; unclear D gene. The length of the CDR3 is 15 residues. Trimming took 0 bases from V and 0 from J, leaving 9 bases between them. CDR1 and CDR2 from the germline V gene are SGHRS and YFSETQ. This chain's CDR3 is CASSLEQQMNTEAFF. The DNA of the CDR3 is TGCGCCAGCAGCTTGGAACAGCAAATGAACACTGAAGCTTTCTTT.

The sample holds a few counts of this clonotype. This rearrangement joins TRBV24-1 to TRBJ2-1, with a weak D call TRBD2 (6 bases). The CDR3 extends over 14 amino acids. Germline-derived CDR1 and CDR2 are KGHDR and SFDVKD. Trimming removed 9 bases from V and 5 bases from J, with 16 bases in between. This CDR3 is CATASAGNNNEQFF. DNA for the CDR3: TGTGCCACCGCTAGCGCGGGAAATAACAATGAGCAGTTCTTC.

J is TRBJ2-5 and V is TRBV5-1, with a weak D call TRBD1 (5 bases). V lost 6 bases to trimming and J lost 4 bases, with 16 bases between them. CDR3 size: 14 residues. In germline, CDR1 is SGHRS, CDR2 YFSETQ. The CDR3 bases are TGCGCCAGCAACACTCGGTGGGGCGCAGAGACCCAGTACTTC. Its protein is CASNTRWGAETQYF.

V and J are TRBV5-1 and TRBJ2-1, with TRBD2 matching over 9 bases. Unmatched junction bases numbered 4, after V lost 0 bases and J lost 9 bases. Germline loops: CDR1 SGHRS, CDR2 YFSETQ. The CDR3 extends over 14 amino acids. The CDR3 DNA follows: TGCGCCAGCAGCTTGGTCGCGGGGGGGCGTGAGCAGTTCTTC. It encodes CASSLVAGGREQFF.

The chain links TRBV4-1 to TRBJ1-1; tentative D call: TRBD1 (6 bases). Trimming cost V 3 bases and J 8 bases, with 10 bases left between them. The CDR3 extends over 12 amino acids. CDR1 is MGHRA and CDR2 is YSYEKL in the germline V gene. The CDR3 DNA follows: TGCGCCAGCAGCCAGCAGGGGCTCGAAGCTTTCTTT. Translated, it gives CASSQQGLEAFF.

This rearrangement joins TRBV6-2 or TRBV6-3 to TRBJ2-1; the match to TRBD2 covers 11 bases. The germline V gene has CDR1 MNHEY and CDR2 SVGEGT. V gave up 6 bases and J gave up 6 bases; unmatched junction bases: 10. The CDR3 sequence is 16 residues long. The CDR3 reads CASRHGGTSGANEQFF. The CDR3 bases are TGTGCCAGCAGACACGGGGGGACTAGCGGAGCCAATGAGCAGTTCTTC.

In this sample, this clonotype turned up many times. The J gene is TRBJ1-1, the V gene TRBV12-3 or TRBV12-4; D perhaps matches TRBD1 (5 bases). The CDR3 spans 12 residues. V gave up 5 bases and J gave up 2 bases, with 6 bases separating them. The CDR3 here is CASSGANTEAFF. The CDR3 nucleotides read TGTGCCAGCAGTGGGGCAAACACTGAAGCTTTCTTT.

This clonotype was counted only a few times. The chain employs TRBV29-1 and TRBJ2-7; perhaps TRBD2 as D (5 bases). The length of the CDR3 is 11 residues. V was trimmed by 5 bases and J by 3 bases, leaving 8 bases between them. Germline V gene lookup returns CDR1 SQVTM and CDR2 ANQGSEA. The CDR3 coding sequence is TGCAGCGTTCAGAGGGACTACGAGCAGTACTTC. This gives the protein CSVQRDYEQYF.

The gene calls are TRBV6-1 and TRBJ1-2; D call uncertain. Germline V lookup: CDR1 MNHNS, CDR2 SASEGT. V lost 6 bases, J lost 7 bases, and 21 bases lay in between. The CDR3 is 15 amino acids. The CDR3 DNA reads TGTGCCAGCAGGACCGGGCCCCACCTTGGCGGTGGCTACACCTTC. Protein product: CASRTGPHLGGGYTF.

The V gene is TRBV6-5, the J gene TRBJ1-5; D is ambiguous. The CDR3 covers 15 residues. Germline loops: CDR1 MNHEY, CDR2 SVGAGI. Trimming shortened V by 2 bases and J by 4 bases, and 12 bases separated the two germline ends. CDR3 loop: CASSYTPGRNQPQHF. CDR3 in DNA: TGTGCCAGCAGTTACACCCCCGGCAGAAATCAGCCCCAGCATTTT.

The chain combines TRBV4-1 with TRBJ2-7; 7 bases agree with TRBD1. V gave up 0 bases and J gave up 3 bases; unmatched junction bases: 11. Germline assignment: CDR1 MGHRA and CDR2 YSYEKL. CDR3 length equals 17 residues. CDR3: CASSQDIMGTADYEQYF. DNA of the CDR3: TGCGCCAGCAGCCAAGATATTATGGGGACAGCGGACTACGAGCAGTACTTC.